This section outlines one T cell receptor beta chain sequence together with its context. Libraries were prepared by immunoSEQ multiplex PCR; TCRdb keeps only in-frame clonotypes and omits some of them. The repertoire holds about 110,000 clones, with 85% to 95% as singletons. The record originates from a study of OX40 agonist ivuxolimab in advanced cancers. CDR3 length equals 14 residues. V was trimmed by 11 bases and J by 10 bases, leaving 26 bases between them. Germline V gene data show CDR1 as LNHDA and CDR2 as SQIVND (reference sequence). This clonotype was sampled from an adult with an advanced solid tumor such as melanoma, head and neck, liver or kidney cancer. This sequence joins TRBV19 and TRBJ1-2; D unclear. The starting material was CD4+ or CD8+ T cells sorted from blood, obtained in a trial of the OX40 agonist ivuxolimab. Written as DNA, the CDR3 is TGTGCCTCCGGGAACCCTTCTTCAGTGATGGTCTACACCTTC. Translated, it gives CASGNPSSVMVYTF.